Here is one TCR beta chain with its context. This entry is derived from a study of PD-L1 blockade in urothelial cancer. The CDR3 sequence is 14 residues long. V gave up 3 bases and J gave up 2 bases; unmatched junction bases: 1. Germline values: CDR1 LNHDA, CDR2 SQIVND (reference sequence). Repertoires were generated with immunoSEQ multiplex PCR, while TCRdb's copy carries only in-frame clones and drops some. The table lists about 100,000 clones, approximately 91% of them singletons. Material: PBMCs, obtained around atezolizumab (anti-PD-L1) treatment. This rearrangement joins TRBV19 to TRBJ1-5; 7 nucleotides match TRBD1. The TCR comes from a woman older than 75 with urothelial cancer. In nucleotides, the CDR3 is TGTGCCAGTAGTATTACAGGGGGCAATCAGCCCCAGCATTTT. Protein: CASSITGGNQPQHF.